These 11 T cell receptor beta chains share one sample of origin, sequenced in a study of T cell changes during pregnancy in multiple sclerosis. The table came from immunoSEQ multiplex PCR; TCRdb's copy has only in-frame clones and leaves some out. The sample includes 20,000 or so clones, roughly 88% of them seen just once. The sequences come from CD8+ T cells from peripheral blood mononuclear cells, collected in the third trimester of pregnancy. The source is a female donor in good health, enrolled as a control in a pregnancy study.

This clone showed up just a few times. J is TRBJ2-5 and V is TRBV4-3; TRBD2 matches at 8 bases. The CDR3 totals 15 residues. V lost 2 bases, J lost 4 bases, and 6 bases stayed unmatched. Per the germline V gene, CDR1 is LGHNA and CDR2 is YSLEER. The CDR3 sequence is CASSQRGGLAETQYF. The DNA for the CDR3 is TGCGCCAGCAGCCAACGGGGGGGCCTTGCAGAGACCCAGTACTTC.

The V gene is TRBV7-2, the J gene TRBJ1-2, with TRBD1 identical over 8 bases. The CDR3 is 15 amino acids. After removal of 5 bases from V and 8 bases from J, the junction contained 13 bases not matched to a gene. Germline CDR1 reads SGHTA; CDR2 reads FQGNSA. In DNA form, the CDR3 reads TGTGCCAGCAGCCCCCGGTCTCCGGGACAGGACGGCTACACCTTC. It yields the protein CASSPRSPGQDGYTF.

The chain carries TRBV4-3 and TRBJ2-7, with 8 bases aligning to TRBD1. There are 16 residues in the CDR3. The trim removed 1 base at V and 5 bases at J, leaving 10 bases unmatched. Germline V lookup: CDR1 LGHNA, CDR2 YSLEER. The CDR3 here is CASSQGSTDRVHEQYF. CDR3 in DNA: TGCGCCAGCAGCCAAGGGTCCACGGACAGGGTTCACGAGCAGTACTTC.

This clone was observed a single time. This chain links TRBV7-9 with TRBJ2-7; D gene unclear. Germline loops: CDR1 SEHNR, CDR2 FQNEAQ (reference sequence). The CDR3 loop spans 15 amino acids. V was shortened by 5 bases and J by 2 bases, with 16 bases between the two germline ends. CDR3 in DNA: TGTGCCAGCAGCCCGAGGATTAGAGATGCCTACGAGCAGTACTTC. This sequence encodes CASSPRIRDAYEQYF.

CDR3 protein: CASSLDGLNTGELFF. CDR3 DNA: TGTGCCAGCAGCTTGGACGGTTTGAACACCGGGGAGCTGTTTTTT. The gene calls are TRBV5-4 and TRBJ2-2; D unresolved. This CDR3 has 15 amino acids. Germline V lookup: CDR1 SGHNT, CDR2 YYREEE (reference sequence). Trimming removed 0 bases from V and 1 base from J, with 7 bases in between.

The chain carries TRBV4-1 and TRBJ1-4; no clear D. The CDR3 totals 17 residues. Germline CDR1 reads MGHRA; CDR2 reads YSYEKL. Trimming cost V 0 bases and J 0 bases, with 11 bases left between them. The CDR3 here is CASSQEEFLATNEKLFF. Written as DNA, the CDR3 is TGCGCCAGCAGCCAAGAGGAGTTCCTTGCAACTAATGAAAAACTGTTTTTT.

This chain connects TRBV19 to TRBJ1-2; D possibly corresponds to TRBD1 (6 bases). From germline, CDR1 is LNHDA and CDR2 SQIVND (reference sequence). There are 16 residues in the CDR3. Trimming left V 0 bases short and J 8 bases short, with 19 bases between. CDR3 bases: TGTGCCAGTAGTATAGATCTCGAAGAAAGGGGACACGGCTACACCTTC. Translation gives CASSIDLEERGHGYTF.

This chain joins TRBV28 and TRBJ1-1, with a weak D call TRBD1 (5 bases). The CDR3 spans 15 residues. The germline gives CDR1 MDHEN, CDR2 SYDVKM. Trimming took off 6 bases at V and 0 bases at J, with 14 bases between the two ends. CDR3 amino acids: CASRWGVGVNTEAFF. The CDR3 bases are TGTGCCAGCAGATGGGGTGTAGGGGTGAACACTGAAGCTTTCTTT.

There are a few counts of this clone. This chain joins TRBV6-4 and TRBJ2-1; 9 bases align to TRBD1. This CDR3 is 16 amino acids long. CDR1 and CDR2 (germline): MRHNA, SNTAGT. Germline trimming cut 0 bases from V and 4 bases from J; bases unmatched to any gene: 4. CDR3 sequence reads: CASSDSDRGSYNEQFF. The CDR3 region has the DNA TGTGCCAGCAGTGACTCGGACAGGGGCAGTTACAATGAGCAGTTCTTC.

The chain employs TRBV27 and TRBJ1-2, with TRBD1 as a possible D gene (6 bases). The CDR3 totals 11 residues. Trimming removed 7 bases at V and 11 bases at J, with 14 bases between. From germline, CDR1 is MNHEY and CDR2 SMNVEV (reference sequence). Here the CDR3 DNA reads TGTGCCAGCATGTCAGGGGTGGTTTACACCTTC. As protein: CASMSGVVYTF.

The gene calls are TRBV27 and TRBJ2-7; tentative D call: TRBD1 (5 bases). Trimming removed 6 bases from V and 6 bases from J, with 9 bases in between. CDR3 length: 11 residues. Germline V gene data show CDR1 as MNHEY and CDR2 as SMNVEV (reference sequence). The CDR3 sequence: CASRSGAEQYF. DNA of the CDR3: TGTGCCAGCAGAAGTGGGGCCGAGCAGTACTTC.